Below are 18 T cell receptor beta chains sequenced from a single sample in a study of cytomegalovirus exposure and HLA in healthy donors. In the PCR, 60 Vbeta and 13 Jbeta primers were used. Measured with immunoSEQ multiplex PCR; TCRdb has only the in-frame clones, and not every one. The table lists about 140,000 clones, roughly 76% of them singletons. The sequencing input was PBMCs. All receptors derive from a female donor in good health and CMV-seronegative.

The chain carries TRBV28 and TRBJ2-1, with 12 positions matching TRBD2. CDR3 length: 14 residues. The J segment lost 7 bases and the V segment lost 3 bases, leaving 1 base of the junction unmatched. The germline V gene encodes CDR1 MDHEN and CDR2 SYDVKM. CDR3 amino acids: CASSFLAGGNEQFF. The DNA for the CDR3 is TGTGCCAGCAGTTTCCTAGCGGGAGGGAATGAGCAGTTCTTC.

The V gene is TRBV10-2, the J gene TRBJ2-5; 10 bases line up with TRBD2. V was clipped by 2 bases and J by 7 bases; unmatched bases: 13. CDR3 length equals 17 residues. Germline lookup yields CDR1 WSHSY and CDR2 SAAADI. The CDR3 here is CASSEPLAGVIGATQYF. The CDR3 nucleotides read TGCGCCAGCAGTGAGCCCCTAGCGGGAGTCATCGGCGCGACCCAGTACTTC.

The rearrangement uses TRBV4-1 and TRBJ2-5; 9 bases match TRBD2. Germline V gene sequence: CDR1 MGHRA, CDR2 YSYEKL. V shed 0 bases and J 4 bases; nucleotides not matched to a gene: 3. There are 15 residues in the CDR3. As DNA, the CDR3 is TGCGCCAGCAGCCAAGATAAGCGGGAGGTAGAGACCCAGTACTTC. It yields the protein CASSQDKREVETQYF.

This clone came up a few times. The gene calls are TRBV19 and TRBJ1-5; D may be TRBD1 (5 bases). The CDR3 is made up of 17 amino acids. Germline V gene lookup returns CDR1 LNHDA and CDR2 SQIVND (reference sequence). Between the trimmed V and J ends, which lost 6 bases and 0 bases, there was a span of 18 bases. In DNA form, the CDR3 reads TGTGCCAGTAGCCATTTAAGGAGGGGATATAGCAATCAGCCCCAGCATTTT. Translation: CASSHLRRGYSNQPQHF.

Here the CDR3 reads CASSLRGAQGFITYEQYF. The CDR3 DNA is TGTGCCAGCAGTTTGAGGGGGGCACAGGGGTTCATCACCTACGAGCAGTACTTC. The chain employs TRBV27 and TRBJ2-7; a weak D match, TRBD1 (7 bases). Germline assignment: CDR1 MNHEY and CDR2 SMNVEV (reference sequence). This CDR3 comprises 18 residues. Trimming took off 3 bases at V and 2 bases at J, with 23 bases between the two ends.

V and J are TRBV25-1 and TRBJ1-4; D gene ambiguous. V lost 1 base, J lost 4 bases, and 10 bases lay in between. This CDR3 contains 15 residues. From germline, CDR1 is MGHDK and CDR2 SYGVNS. This chain's CDR3 is CASSESGVGNEKLFF. The CDR3 DNA reads TGTGCCAGCAGTGAATCGGGAGTCGGTAATGAAAAACTGTTTTTT.

The J gene is TRBJ1-5, the V gene TRBV11-2; D is possibly TRBD1 (6 bases). Trimming pared 0 bases from V and 3 bases from J, leaving 15 bases between. Germline V CDR1 and CDR2: SGHAT, FQNNGV. The CDR3 has 17 residues. The DNA of the CDR3 is TGTGCCAGCAGCTTAGAAGGGGCAGGGGCCTTCAATCAGCCCCAGCATTTT. Its protein is CASSLEGAGAFNQPQHF. Together with reference TRBV11-2 and TRBJ1-5, the CDR3 gives the full variable domain: EAGVAQSPRYKIIEKRQSVAFWCNPISGHATLYWYQQILGQGPKLLIQFQNNGVVDDSQLPKDRFSAERLKGVDSTLKIQPAKLEDSAVYLCASSLEGAGAFNQPQHFGDGTRLSIL.

This rearrangement joins TRBV7-9 to TRBJ1-1; D uncertain. The CDR3 contains 11 residues. Germline V gene data show CDR1 as SEHNR and CDR2 as FQNEAQ (reference sequence). Trimming removed 4 bases at V and 11 bases at J, with 11 bases between. CDR3 bases: TGTGCCAGCAGCTCACGGGGTGGGGCTTTCTTT. Translation: CASSSRGGAFF.

This chain joins TRBV28 and TRBJ2-1, with no clear D. Germline V gene sequence: CDR1 MDHEN, CDR2 SYDVKM. Trimming took off 6 bases at V and 4 bases at J, with 10 bases between the two ends. The CDR3 is made up of 13 amino acids. CDR3 sequence (DNA): TGTGCCAGCAGAAGTTACAGATACAATGAGCAGTTCTTC. Translated: CASRSYRYNEQFF.

The V call is TRBV7-2, the J call TRBJ2-7, with D perhaps TRBD2 (5 bases). Between the trimmed V and J ends, which lost 5 bases and 1 base, there was a span of 9 bases. Germline V lookup: CDR1 SGHTA, CDR2 FQGNSA. The CDR3 has 13 amino acids. The CDR3 DNA is TGTGCCAGCAGCATTGGACTTTCCTACGAGCAGTACTTC. It yields the protein CASSIGLSYEQYF.

The chain carries TRBV7-2 and TRBJ1-5; D is unresolved. The CDR3 spans 13 residues. The V gene's germline CDR1 is SGHTA and CDR2 FQGNSA. Deletions cut 3 bases from V and 5 bases from J, with 8 bases between. This CDR3 is CASSFDGDQPQHF. The CDR3 coding sequence is TGTGCCAGCAGCTTTGACGGGGATCAGCCCCAGCATTTT.

Here the CDR3 reads CASTRVRMNTEAFF. The CDR3 region has the DNA TGTGCCAGCACCAGGGTGAGGATGAACACTGAAGCTTTCTTT. The gene calls are TRBV6-1 and TRBJ1-1, with D tentatively TRBD1 (5 bases). The germline V and J ends were trimmed by 7 bases and 0 bases, with 12 bases remaining between them. Per germline, CDR1 MNHNS and CDR2 SASEGT. The CDR3 runs to 14 residues.

The rearrangement joins TRBV9 to TRBJ1-1; unclear D gene. Trimming removed 5 bases at V and 5 bases at J, with 16 bases between. Germline CDR1 and CDR2: SGDLS and YYNGEE. The CDR3 is 14 residues long. For the CDR3, the DNA is TGTGCCAGCAGTTCTATTAACGGAGTAACTGAAGCTTTCTTT. Its translation: CASSSINGVTEAFF.

V and J are TRBV29-1 and TRBJ2-2; a weak D match, TRBD2 (5 bases). V gave up 3 bases and J gave up 5 bases, with 10 bases separating them. The length of the CDR3 is 13 residues. From germline, CDR1 is SQVTM and CDR2 ANQGSEA. The chain's CDR3 is CSVDEGRTGELFF. The CDR3, as DNA: TGCAGCGTTGATGAGGGTAGAACCGGGGAGCTGTTTTTT.

Remarks on this clone: Additional DNA sequences in this sample encode the identical CDR3. The CDR3: CSVGTSGSTDTQYF. CDR3 nucleotide sequence: TGCAGCGTTGGGACTAGCGGGAGCACAGATACGCAGTATTTT. The chain employs TRBV29-1 and TRBJ2-3; 11 bases match TRBD2. The CDR3 is 14 residues long. The V and J ends lost 4 bases and 0 bases, in that order; junction bases with no gene match: 0. CDR1 SQVTM and CDR2 ANQGSEA come from the germline V gene.

The chain joins TRBV7-3 to TRBJ2-1; D ambiguous. Looked up from germline, CDR1 is SGHTA and CDR2 is FQGTGA. This CDR3 region has 14 residues. Trimming cost V 3 bases and J 5 bases, with 11 bases left between them. DNA for the CDR3: TGTGCCAGCAGCTTCGATGTGGCAAACAATGAGCAGTTCTTC. As protein: CASSFDVANNEQFF.

This sequence joins TRBV27 and TRBJ2-2, with TRBD1 matching over 11 bases. V was pared by 8 bases and J by 6 bases, with 2 bases of the junction left unmatched. This CDR3 has 13 residues. Germline loops: CDR1 MNHEY, CDR2 SMNVEV (reference sequence). CDR3 protein: CASGQGASGELFF. DNA of the CDR3: TGTGCCAGCGGACAGGGGGCTTCCGGGGAGCTGTTTTTT.

This chain connects TRBV6-6 to TRBJ2-7, with 12 bases fitting TRBD2. Losses at the gene ends were 5 bases for V and 5 bases for J; bases not matched to a gene: 4. Germline lookup yields CDR1 MNHNY and CDR2 SVGAGI (reference sequence). CDR3 size: 14 residues. This chain's CDR3 is CASSPTSGSHEQYF. The DNA of the CDR3 is TGTGCCAGCAGTCCGACTAGCGGGAGCCACGAGCAGTACTTC.